The 21 T cell receptor beta chains below were found in one sample sequenced in a study of blood T cell repertoires in COVID-19. Only in-frame clones appear in the TCRdb table, and some are missing; sequencing was by immunoSEQ multiplex PCR. The sample consists of roughly 200,000 clones, over 80% of them appearing once. The sample was peripheral blood. These TCRs come from a woman aged 55-69 years with COVID-19, enrolled during active disease.

This clone was seen only a few times. V usage is TRBV27 and J usage is TRBJ2-5, with TRBD1 matching 11 bases. From germline, CDR1 is MNHEY and CDR2 SMNVEV (reference sequence). The trim removed 8 bases at V and 5 bases at J, leaving 10 bases unmatched. This CDR3 has 15 amino acids. The chain's CDR3 is CASGDLGQGVETQYF. CDR3 DNA sequence: TGTGCCAGCGGGGACCTGGGACAGGGGGTTGAGACCCAGTACTTC.

The rearrangement uses TRBV6-6 and TRBJ1-5; tentatively, D is TRBD1 (6 bases). The length of the CDR3 is 16 residues. The germline V gene encodes CDR1 MNHNY and CDR2 SVGAGI (reference sequence). V was pared by 3 bases and J by 0 bases, with 12 bases between. The CDR3 region is CASSYGTRYSNQPQHF. The CDR3 DNA reads as TGTGCCAGCAGTTATGGGACACGGTATAGCAATCAGCCCCAGCATTTT.

The V and J genes are TRBV3-1 (or the pseudogene TRBV3-2) and TRBJ1-1; D is possibly TRBD1 (5 bases). Trimming shortened V by 2 bases and J by 6 bases, and 10 bases separated the two germline ends. The germline V gene encodes CDR1 LGHDT and CDR2 YNNKEL (reference sequence). This CDR3 contains 13 residues. CDR3 loop: CASSQRGGPEAFF. DNA of the CDR3: TGTGCCAGCAGCCAAAGGGGAGGGCCTGAAGCTTTCTTT.

The rearrangement joins TRBV7-2 to TRBJ2-2, with D perhaps TRBD1 (6 bases). The CDR3 loop spans 15 amino acids. V was trimmed by 4 bases and J by 7 bases, leaving 16 bases between them. Germline V gene data show CDR1 as SGHTA and CDR2 as FQGNSA. CDR3 in DNA: TGTGCCAGCAGCTCTAGACAGGCCAGGAGCGGGGAGCTGTTTTTT. This gives the protein CASSSRQARSGELFF.

V gene TRBV14 combines with J gene TRBJ2-5, with D maybe TRBD2 (6 bases). CDR3 length equals 15 residues. Trimming shortened V by 0 bases and J by 3 bases, and 11 bases separated the two germline ends. Looked up from germline, CDR1 is SGHDN and CDR2 is FVKESK. The chain's CDR3 is CASSQELAAKETQYF. As DNA, the CDR3 is TGTGCCAGCAGCCAAGAGTTAGCGGCTAAAGAGACCCAGTACTTC. The full variable domain, completed using reference TRBV14 and TRBJ2-5, is EAGVTQFPSHSVIEKGQTVTLRCDPISGHDNLYWYRRVMGKEIKFLLHFVKESKQDESGMPNNRFLAERTGGTYSTLKVQPAELEDSGVYFCASSQELAAKETQYFGPGTRLLVL.

This clone was seen more than once but under ten times. DNA of the CDR3: TGCAGCGTTGCAGGGGGCGCGTCGAACACTGAAGCTTTCTTT. It specifies CSVAGGASNTEAFF. The V and J genes are TRBV29-1 and TRBJ1-1; 8 bases match TRBD1. Trimming took 4 bases from V and 1 from J; bases not matched to a gene: 5. The CDR3 has 14 amino acids. Germline CDR1 reads SQVTM; CDR2 reads ANQGSEA.

This clone turned up a few times. V usage is TRBV7-6 and J usage is TRBJ2-5; 7 bases match TRBD2. This CDR3 comprises 15 residues. Germline lookup yields CDR1 SGHVS and CDR2 FNYEAQ. V shed 3 bases and J 1 base; nucleotides not matched to a gene: 5. The chain's CDR3 is CASSFGLAVQETQYF. The CDR3 bases are TGTGCCAGCAGCTTCGGGCTAGCGGTCCAAGAGACCCAGTACTTC.

A single count supports this clone. The CDR3 sequence: CASTQGSWGEKLFF. Written as DNA, the CDR3 is TGTGCCAGTACTCAGGGTTCTTGGGGTGAAAAACTGTTTTTT. V is TRBV19 and J is TRBJ1-4; perhaps TRBD1 as D (5 bases). The V gene's germline CDR1 is LNHDA and CDR2 SQIVND (reference sequence). Trimming left V 7 bases short and J 7 bases short, with 16 bases between. CDR3 length equals 14 residues. Based on the CDR3 plus reference TRBV19 and TRBJ1-4, the full variable domain is DGGITQSPKYLFRKEGQNVTLSCEQNLNHDAMYWYRQDPGQGLRLIYYSQIVNDFQKGDIAEGYSVSREKKESFPLTVTSAQKNPTAFYLCASTQGSWGEKLFFGSGTQLSVL.

The V call is TRBV7-3, the J call TRBJ2-3, with 9 bases that match TRBD1. The CDR3 has 14 residues. In germline, CDR1 is SGHTA, CDR2 FQGTGA. Trimming cost V 5 bases and J 3 bases; bases outside gene matches: 3. Written as DNA, the CDR3 is TGTGCCAGCAGCCAGGACAGGGGAACAGATACGCAGTATTTT. Encoded protein: CASSQDRGTDTQYF.

The rearrangement links TRBV11-2 to TRBJ2-1; D ambiguous. CDR3 length: 14 residues. V was trimmed by 0 bases and J by 6 bases, leaving 9 bases between them. Germline V gene lookup returns CDR1 SGHAT and CDR2 FQNNGV. This chain's CDR3 is CASSLDLPGNEQFF. The DNA for the CDR3 is TGTGCCAGCAGCTTAGATCTTCCCGGCAATGAGCAGTTCTTC.

The J gene is TRBJ2-1, the V gene TRBV28; a possible D gene is TRBD2 (6 bases). The CDR3 consists of 18 residues. Trimming pared 5 bases from V and 4 bases from J, leaving 24 bases between. Germline CDR1 MDHEN, CDR2 SYDVKM. CDR3 region: CASSPFSRRGRGYNEQFF. The CDR3 DNA reads as TGTGCCAGCAGTCCCTTTTCTCGGAGGGGCCGAGGTTACAATGAGCAGTTCTTC.

The DNA of the CDR3 is TGTGCCAGCAGTTTAAGGGGTGCCCTGGGGAGCAATCAGCCCCAGCATTTT. Translated, it gives CASSLRGALGSNQPQHF. The V gene is TRBV27, the J gene TRBJ1-5, with D maybe TRBD1 (5 bases). Trimming took 2 bases from V and 1 from J, leaving 15 bases between them. The CDR3 is 17 residues long. CDR1 and CDR2 (germline): MNHEY, SMNVEV (reference sequence).

V is TRBV28 and J is TRBJ2-1; TRBD2 matches 7 bases. Germline V gene sequence: CDR1 MDHEN, CDR2 SYDVKM. The J segment lost 4 bases and the V segment lost 6 bases, leaving 6 bases of the junction unmatched. This CDR3 spans 14 amino acids. The CDR3 bases are TGTGCCAGCAGAAGACTAGCCAGTTACAATGAGCAGTTCTTC. Its translation is CASRRLASYNEQFF.

The rearrangement joins TRBV10-3 to TRBJ2-7; 9 positions agree with TRBD1. This CDR3 contains 14 residues. The trim removed 2 bases at V and 6 bases at J, leaving 5 bases unmatched. From germline, CDR1 is ENHRY and CDR2 SYGVKD. As DNA, the CDR3 is TGTGCCATCAGTGAGCGGGACAGGGCGGGCGAGCAGTACGTC. Amino acids: CAISERDRAGEQYV.

The rearrangement links TRBV6-1 to TRBJ2-7; 9 nucleotides align to TRBD1. The CDR3 consists of 16 residues. J lost 4 bases, V lost 2 bases, and 9 bases had no gene match. Germline V CDR1 and CDR2: MNHNS, SASEGT. CDR3 residues: CASSERGQGKRYEQYF. The CDR3 DNA follows: TGTGCCAGCAGTGAACGGGGACAGGGAAAAAGGTACGAGCAGTACTTC.

The genes are TRBV2 and TRBJ1-2; D is ambiguous. The length of the CDR3 is 11 residues. Trimming took off 4 bases at V and 5 bases at J, with 5 bases between the two ends. The V gene's germline CDR1 is SNHLY and CDR2 FYNNEI. In DNA form, the CDR3 reads TGTGCCAGCAGTGGAGATTATGGCTACACCTTC. Its protein is CASSGDYGYTF.

This clone was seen a few times. The same CDR3 is also encoded by other DNA sequences in this sample. This rearrangement joins TRBV7-2 to TRBJ2-7; D is undetermined. Per the germline V gene, CDR1 is SGHTA and CDR2 is FQGNSA. V was trimmed by 2 bases and J by 4 bases, leaving 3 bases between them. The CDR3 length is 11 residues. For the CDR3, the DNA is TGTGCCAGCAGCTTATCATACGAGCAGTACTTC. This codes for CASSLSYEQYF.

This chain links TRBV7-9 with TRBJ2-3; 14 positions match TRBD2. Germline V gene lookup returns CDR1 SEHNR and CDR2 FQNEAQ (reference sequence). Trimming at V came to 7 bases and at J to 1 base, leaving 13 bases not matched to a gene. This CDR3 contains 19 residues. This chain's CDR3 is CASISPGTSGSGRTDTQYF. The DNA for the CDR3 is TGTGCCAGCATCTCTCCCGGGACTAGCGGGAGTGGGCGCACAGATACGCAGTATTTT.

The chain is built from TRBV5-5 and TRBJ2-2; maybe TRBD1 (6 bases). Per the germline V gene, CDR1 is SGHKS and CDR2 is YYEKEE (reference sequence). This CDR3 region has 17 residues. Trimming cost V 5 bases and J 2 bases, with 19 bases left between them. This chain's CDR3 is CASSSPSRQANTGELFF. The DNA of the CDR3 is TGTGCCAGCAGTTCACCGTCGAGACAGGCCAACACCGGGGAGCTGTTTTTT.

This clone was recorded a few times. This chain connects TRBV9 to TRBJ1-6; 7 bases align to TRBD1. The J segment lost 6 bases and the V segment lost 4 bases, leaving 10 bases of the junction unmatched. The CDR3 has 16 amino acids. Germline CDR1 SGDLS, CDR2 YYNGEE. CDR3 coding DNA: TGTGCCAGCAGCTTCAAGGCAGGGGGGAGTAATTCACCCCTCCACTTT. This codes for CASSFKAGGSNSPLHF.

The gene calls are TRBV5-1 and TRBJ2-2; no clear D. The CDR3 contains 15 residues. V lost 0 bases, J lost 0 bases, and 6 bases lay in between. Germline V gives CDR1 SGHRS, CDR2 YFSETQ. The CDR3 region has the DNA TGCGCCAGCAGCTTGGACAGACCGAACACCGGGGAGCTGTTTTTT. As protein: CASSLDRPNTGELFF.